The clone carrying this T cell receptor (beta chain) was counted once. The sample is drawn from a study of T cell responses to AZD1222 COVID-19 vaccine. CDR1 is DFQATT and CDR2 is SNEGSKA in the germline V gene (reference sequence). V lost 6 bases to trimming and J lost 4 bases, with 9 bases between them. There are 11 residues in the CDR3. Sequenced by immunoSEQ multiplex PCR; TCRdb stores in-frame clones only, minus some. The sample holds roughly 120,000 clones, just under 95% seen once. This sequence originates from an adult in good health. V gene TRBV20-1 combines with J gene TRBJ2-5; the D is unclear. The sequencing here drew on peripheral blood, taken on day 0 of AZD1222 vaccination. The CDR3 coding sequence is TGCAGTGCCGAGAAGTTAGAGACCCAGTACTTC. Its protein is CSAEKLETQYF.